The 5 T cell receptor beta chains given below trace back to one sample, sequenced in a study of beta chain features in type 1 diabetes. Expressed TCRB transcripts were sequenced because the entire RNA isolate underwent reverse transcription. The method was immunoSEQ multiplex PCR; TCRdb's version includes in-frame clones alone and lacks a portion of them. The table lists approximately 170,000 clones, roughly 9% of them singletons. Input material: central memory CD4+ T cells from blood. The receptors shown here come from a woman aged 18-29 years in good health.

The rearrangement links TRBV7-2 to TRBJ2-1; 9 positions match TRBD2. V lost 2 bases, J lost 4 bases, and 9 bases stayed unmatched. The germline V gene has CDR1 SGHTA and CDR2 FQGNSA. This CDR3 spans 17 amino acids. The CDR3 nucleotides are TGTGCCAGCAGCTTAAGGGAGCGGGGGGCCATATACAATGAGCAGTTCTTC. Translating gives CASSLRERGAIYNEQFF.

The rearrangement links TRBV29-1 to TRBJ1-1; the match to TRBD1 covers 7 bases. CDR1 is SQVTM, CDR2 ANQGSEA, per germline. Trimming took 4 bases from V and 2 from J; bases not matched to a gene: 7. The length of the CDR3 is 14 residues. As DNA, the CDR3 is TGCAGCGTTGCAGGGCAGGGGGTTAACACTGAAGCTTTCTTT. Translating gives CSVAGQGVNTEAFF.

This clone was recorded a few times. V usage is TRBV30 and J usage is TRBJ2-7; TRBD1 agrees at 7 bases. Germline V gene sequence: CDR1 GTSNPN, CDR2 SVGIG (reference sequence). Germline trimming cut 3 bases from V and 1 base from J; bases unmatched to any gene: 3. This CDR3 has 13 residues. The CDR3 DNA reads TGTGCCTGGAGACAGGGGATATCCTACGAGCAGTACTTC. This encodes CAWRQGISYEQYF.

This chain connects TRBV11-2 to TRBJ1-1, with 7 bases matching TRBD1. After removal of 3 bases from V and 0 bases from J, the junction contained 10 bases not matched to a gene. The germline V gene has CDR1 SGHAT and CDR2 FQNNGV. The CDR3 sequence is 17 residues long. The CDR3 DNA reads as TGTGCCAGCAGCTTCCAGGGGGTAGGGACGATGAACACTGAAGCTTTCTTT. As protein: CASSFQGVGTMNTEAFF.

The chain couples TRBV9 to TRBJ1-5, with 9 bases matching TRBD1. Trimming removed 4 bases from V and 5 bases from J; junction bases left unmatched: 7. Per the germline V gene, CDR1 is SGDLS and CDR2 is YYNGEE. The CDR3 extends over 15 amino acids. Here the CDR3 DNA reads TGTGCCAGCAGCCCCGAAGGGACAGGGTATCAGCCCCAGCATTTT. This codes for CASSPEGTGYQPQHF.